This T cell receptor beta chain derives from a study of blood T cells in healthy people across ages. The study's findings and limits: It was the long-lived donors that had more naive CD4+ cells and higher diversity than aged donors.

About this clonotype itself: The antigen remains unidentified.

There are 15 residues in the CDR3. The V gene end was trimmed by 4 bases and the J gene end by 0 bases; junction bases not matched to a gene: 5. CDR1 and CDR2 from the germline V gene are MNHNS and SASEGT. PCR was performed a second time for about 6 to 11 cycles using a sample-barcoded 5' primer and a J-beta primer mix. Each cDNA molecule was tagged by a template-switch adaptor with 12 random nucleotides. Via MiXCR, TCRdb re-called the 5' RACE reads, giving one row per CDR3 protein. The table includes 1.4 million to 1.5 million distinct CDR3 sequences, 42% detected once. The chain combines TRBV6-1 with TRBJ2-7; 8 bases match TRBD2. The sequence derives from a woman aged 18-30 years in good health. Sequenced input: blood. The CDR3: CASSALRGDSYEQYF. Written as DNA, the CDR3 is TGTGCCAGCAGTGCGTTGCGGGGGGACTCCTACGAGCAGTACTTC.